This TCR beta chain is drawn from a study of cytomegalovirus exposure and HLA in healthy donors. Findings and caveats of the study: Analysis performed later found 16,000 or so TCR beta sequences associated with HLA alleles at 0.05 false discovery rate. In an earlier analysis, in roughly 580 donors, most V segments appeared productive either ~90% or ~30% of the time. Sequencing likely caused a cluster of highly shared sequence variants.

Vbeta (60) and Jbeta (13) primers were used in the PCR. The assay was immunoSEQ multiplex PCR, and TCRdb's table has in-frame clones only and misses some. This table has 150,000 to 160,000 clones, about 88% appearing once. Details on this clone: What it recognizes is unknown.

This receptor was obtained from a young woman in good health and CMV-seronegative. Sequences were obtained from PBMCs.

CDR3 in DNA: TGTGCCAGCAGCCCGCGCGGGGACAGGGTCTCTGGAAACACCATATATTTT. Protein product: CASSPRGDRVSGNTIYF. The chain is built from TRBV9 and TRBJ1-3, with 9 nucleotides matching TRBD1. The CDR3 is 17 residues long. From germline, CDR1 is SGDLS and CDR2 YYNGEE. Trimming removed 4 bases from V and 0 bases from J; junction bases left unmatched: 8. The full variable domain, with the rest looked up from reference TRBV9 and TRBJ1-3, is DSGVTQTPKHLITATGQRVTLRCSPRSGDLSVYWYQQSLDQGLQFLIQYYNGEERAKGNILERFSAQQFPDLHSELNLSSLELGDSALYFCASSPRGDRVSGNTIYFGEGSWLTVV.